These 30 T cell receptor beta chains came from one sample sequenced in a study of beta chain features in type 1 diabetes. Investigators reverse transcribed all isolated RNA, so they sequenced expressed TCRB transcripts. Assay: immunoSEQ multiplex PCR; the TCRdb copy retains only in-frame clones and omits some. The data contain about 290,000 clones, 8% of them seen just once; the ten biggest clones take up approximately 0.93%. Sequenced: central memory CD4+ T cells from blood. Receptor source: a woman in her late teens or twenties in good health.

The chain combines TRBV7-3 with TRBJ2-6; no clear D gene. This CDR3 region has 16 residues. V dropped 1 base and J dropped 0 bases, with 7 bases sitting between them. Looked up from germline, CDR1 is SGHTA and CDR2 is FQGTGA. The CDR3: CASSLRRLSGANVLTF. The CDR3 DNA reads TGTGCCAGCAGCTTAAGACGTCTCTCTGGGGCCAACGTCCTGACTTTC. The whole variable domain, filled in from reference TRBV7-3 and TRBJ2-6, reads GAGVSQTPSNKVTEKGKYVELRCDPISGHTALYWYRQSLGQGPEFLIYFQGTGAADDSGLPNDRFFAVRPEGSVSTLKIQRTERGDSAVYLCASSLRRLSGANVLTFGAGSRLTVL.

The gene calls are TRBV25-1 and TRBJ2-3; 10 bases line up with TRBD2. The CDR3 covers 16 residues. Germline V lookup: CDR1 MGHDK, CDR2 SYGVNS. Trimming at V came to 10 bases and at J to 1 base, leaving 11 bases not matched to a gene. CDR3 in DNA: TGTGCCACCTCAAGGTCTAGCGGGAGAGGCACAGATACGCAGTATTTT. Amino acid sequence: CATSRSSGRGTDTQYF.

This clone has more than one count but fewer than ten. The J gene is TRBJ2-3, the V gene TRBV25-1; TRBD1 might be the D (5 bases). V was trimmed by 1 base and J by 2 bases, leaving 10 bases between them. This CDR3 is 15 amino acids long. CDR1 MGHDK and CDR2 SYGVNS come from the germline V gene. CDR3 in DNA: TGTGCCAGCAGTGAATTGAAGGGGTTCACAGATACGCAGTATTTT. This codes for CASSELKGFTDTQYF.

The V gene is TRBV9, the J gene TRBJ2-3; D possibly corresponds to TRBD1 (6 bases). Germline V lookup: CDR1 SGDLS, CDR2 YYNGEE. This CDR3 is 18 amino acids long. Deletions cut 3 bases from V and 0 bases from J, with 20 bases between. The CDR3 nucleotides are TGTGCCAGCAGCGAACGTCCCCTCTATCAGGGGAGCACAGATACGCAGTATTTT. This encodes CASSERPLYQGSTDTQYF.

The chain links TRBV9 to TRBJ2-2, with 8 bases identical to TRBD1. Germline CDR1 and CDR2: SGDLS and YYNGEE. V trimming: 4 bases; J trimming: 3 bases; junction bases outside the gene matches: 8. This CDR3 is 16 amino acids long. The CDR3 region has the DNA TGTGCCAGCAGCACCGAACGGACAGGGTACACCGGGGAGCTGTTTTTT. It codes for CASSTERTGYTGELFF.

This clone has only a few counts. DNA for the CDR3: TGCGCCAGCAGCCCGACAGGGAACTATGGCTACACCTTC. Its translation: CASSPTGNYGYTF. The chain has TRBV4-3 and TRBJ1-2; 7 bases map to TRBD1. The CDR3 loop spans 13 amino acids. CDR1 LGHNA and CDR2 YSLEER come from the germline V gene. Trimming at V came to 4 bases and at J to 2 bases, leaving 1 base not matched to a gene.

This clone was picked up a small number of times. The rearrangement uses TRBV6-1 and TRBJ2-7; the D gene is possibly TRBD2 (5 bases). This CDR3 comprises 12 residues. Trimming left V 8 bases short and J 6 bases short, with 14 bases between. Germline CDR1 MNHNS, CDR2 SASEGT. CDR3 coding DNA: TGTGCCAGCGGTTTGGCAGAGGGCGAGCAGTACGTC. Translation gives CASGLAEGEQYV.

The V gene is TRBV19, the J gene TRBJ2-7, with D tentatively TRBD1 or TRBD2 (5 bases each). The CDR3 is made up of 13 amino acids. Germline assignment: CDR1 LNHDA and CDR2 SQIVND (reference sequence). The germline V and J ends were trimmed by 5 bases and 3 bases, with 11 bases remaining between them. CDR3 DNA: TGTGCCAGTAGTTTGGGACCGAACTACGAGCAGTACGTC. Its translation is CASSLGPNYEQYV.

Only a few counts were recorded for this clone. The chain joins TRBV29-1 to TRBJ2-3, with 12 bases matching TRBD2. CDR3 length: 14 residues. The germline V gene has CDR1 SQVTM and CDR2 ANQGSEA. Germline trimming cut 8 bases from V and 2 bases from J; bases unmatched to any gene: 5. The CDR3 spells CSIGLAGPTDTQYF. CDR3 coding DNA: TGCAGCATCGGACTAGCGGGGCCCACAGATACGCAGTATTTT.

This clone was counted only a few times. The rearrangement links TRBV29-1 to TRBJ2-7, with D maybe TRBD1 (6 bases). There are 12 residues in the CDR3. The germline gives CDR1 SQVTM, CDR2 ANQGSEA. V was shortened by 7 bases and J by 3 bases, with 13 bases between the two germline ends. The CDR3 coding sequence is TGCAGCGCAGTGTCGACAGGCTACGAGCAGTACTTC. Translated, it gives CSAVSTGYEQYF.

The chain employs TRBV5-1 and TRBJ2-1; 10 positions match TRBD2. Per the germline V gene, CDR1 is SGHRS and CDR2 is YFSETQ. The V segment lost 4 bases and the J segment 4 bases; nucleotides outside the gene matches: 5. CDR3 length equals 15 residues. DNA of the CDR3: TGCGCCAGCAGCCCCGGGACTAGCGAATACAATGAGCAGTTCTTC. It translates to CASSPGTSEYNEQFF.

This clone appeared a few times. This chain joins TRBV7-6 and TRBJ2-7; D unresolved. The germline V and J ends were trimmed by 5 bases and 6 bases, with 17 bases remaining between them. The germline CDR1 and CDR2 sequences are SGHVS and FNYEAQ. This CDR3 region has 14 residues. CDR3 sequence: CASSRLPGPLEQYV. The CDR3 region has the DNA TGTGCCAGCAGCCGATTACCGGGCCCCCTCGAGCAGTACGTC.

This clone has a handful of counts. Additional DNA sequences in this sample encode the identical CDR3. The chain uses TRBV7-2 and TRBJ2-3; D not resolved. Germline V gives CDR1 SGHTA, CDR2 FQGNSA. The CDR3 contains 12 residues. Trimming pared 5 bases from V and 6 bases from J, leaving 9 bases between. CDR3 bases: TGTGCCAGCAGCCTACAATGGGATACGCAGTATTTT. This sequence encodes CASSLQWDTQYF.

This clone showed up just a few times. The V gene is TRBV5-1, the J gene TRBJ1-3; possible D gene TRBD1, 5 bases. The germline CDR1 and CDR2 sequences are SGHRS and YFSETQ. The CDR3 totals 16 residues. V lost 2 bases to trimming and J lost 0 bases, with 12 bases between them. The CDR3 region has the DNA TGCGCCAGCAGCTTTGGGGCCAGCACCTCTGGAAACACCATATATTTT. Translating gives CASSFGASTSGNTIYF.

The V gene is TRBV2, the J gene TRBJ1-2; 9 positions agree with TRBD1. V dropped 6 bases and J dropped 8; count of bases not matched to a gene: 10. In germline, CDR1 is SNHLY, CDR2 FYNNEI. The CDR3 has 14 residues. CDR3 DNA: TGTGCCAGCAGATCGAACTTGGGACAGGGAGGCTACACCTTC. Protein: CASRSNLGQGGYTF.

This clone turned up a few times. The V gene is TRBV11-2, the J gene TRBJ2-3; 8 bases agree with TRBD2. With 0 bases clipped from V and 0 bases from J, the junction kept 5 bases outside the gene matches. CDR1 SGHAT and CDR2 FQNNGV come from the germline V gene. This CDR3 contains 17 residues. CDR3 in amino acids: CASSLDWASGSTDTQYF. In nucleotides, the CDR3 is TGTGCCAGCAGCTTAGATTGGGCTAGCGGGAGCACAGATACGCAGTATTTT.

This clone was recorded at least ten times. The gene calls are TRBV28 and TRBJ2-4; possibly TRBD2 for D (6 bases). V was pared by 4 bases and J by 16 bases, with 17 bases between. The V gene's germline CDR1 is MDHEN and CDR2 SYDVKM. The CDR3 has 12 amino acids. CDR3 residues: CASSSYRRAPYF. For the CDR3, the DNA is TGTGCCAGCAGTTCCTACAGGAGGGCTCCCTACTTC. The whole variable domain, filled in from reference TRBV28 and TRBJ2-4, reads DVKVTQSSRYLVKRTGEKVFLECVQDMDHENMFWYRQDPGLGLRLIYFSYDVKMKEKGDIPEGYSVSREKKERFSLILESASTNQTSMYLCASSSYRRAPYFGAGTRLSVL.

This clone appeared a few times. V gene TRBV2 combines with J gene TRBJ1-6; the D gene is possibly TRBD1 (6 bases). The CDR3 length is 14 residues. The germline gives CDR1 SNHLY, CDR2 FYNNEI. Trimming cost V 3 bases and J 7 bases, with 10 bases left between them. This CDR3 is CASSERQVNSPLHF. The CDR3 DNA reads as TGTGCCAGCAGTGAGCGACAGGTCAATTCACCCCTCCACTTT.

V usage is TRBV5-1 and J usage is TRBJ2-5, with 9 bases fitting TRBD1. The CDR3 sequence is 15 residues long. From germline, CDR1 is SGHRS and CDR2 YFSETQ. Trimming cost V 4 bases and J 5 bases; bases outside gene matches: 9. The CDR3 region has the DNA TGCGCCAGCAGCCCACGGACAGGGGCAGGGGAGACCCAGTACTTC. Residues: CASSPRTGAGETQYF.

The chain recombines TRBV5-4 with TRBJ2-3, with TRBD1 matching 8 bases. CDR1 is SGHNT and CDR2 is YYREEE in the germline V gene (reference sequence). The CDR3 totals 15 residues. The junction had 9 bases not matched to a gene; V was cut back by 5 bases and J by 4 bases. The CDR3 DNA sequence: TGTGCCAGCAGTCGTACAGGGGGGAAGGCAGATACGCAGTATTTT. Translating it yields CASSRTGGKADTQYF. The variable domain in full, completed from reference TRBV5-4 and TRBJ2-3, reads ETGVTQSPTHLIKTRGQQVTLRCSSQSGHNTVSWYQQALGQGPQFIFQYYREEENGRGNFPPRFSGLQFPNYSSELNVNALELDDSALYLCASSRTGGKADTQYFGPGTRLTVL.

This clone was observed a few times. This chain joins TRBV6-6 and TRBJ1-3; D is undetermined. Trimming removed 6 bases from V and 0 bases from J, with 6 bases in between. Germline V gene data show CDR1 as MNHNY and CDR2 as SVGAGI (reference sequence). This CDR3 spans 13 amino acids. The CDR3 reads CASRRASGNTIYF. The CDR3 bases are TGTGCCAGCAGGCGGGCCTCTGGAAACACCATATATTTT.

V is TRBV6-1 and J is TRBJ1-1; no definite D call. The V end lost 10 bases, the J end lost 3 bases, and 21 bases lay between the germline ends. This CDR3 has 15 amino acids. Looked up from germline, CDR1 is MNHNS and CDR2 is SASEGT. The CDR3 nucleotides read TGTGCCACCCGACCAATGATAAGCACTCACACTGAAGCTTTCTTT. This translates into CATRPMISTHTEAFF.

This clone was found many times. The chain combines TRBV15 with TRBJ2-1; D gene uncertain. This CDR3 is 15 amino acids long. Germline V CDR1 and CDR2: LNHNV, YYDKDF (reference sequence). V lost 0 bases and J lost 0, with 6 bases in between. CDR3 in DNA: TGTGCCACCAGCAGAGATGGCGCCTCCTACAATGAGCAGTTCTTC. Protein sequence: CATSRDGASYNEQFF.

This clone was found a few times. The chain employs TRBV5-6 and TRBJ2-3, with 9 positions matching TRBD2. The CDR3 totals 16 residues. Germline assignment: CDR1 SGHDT and CDR2 YYEEEE. With V trimmed by 4 bases and J by 2 bases, 8 bases remained unmatched. DNA for the CDR3: TGTGCCAGCAGCCAAATAGCGGGAGCCGACACAGATACGCAGTATTTT. Amino acid sequence: CASSQIAGADTDTQYF.

The rearrangement links TRBV11-2 to TRBJ2-3; 7 bases match TRBD2. Per the germline V gene, CDR1 is SGHAT and CDR2 is FQNNGV. The CDR3 totals 15 residues. J was trimmed by 0 bases and V by 7 bases; bases with no gene match: 7. The CDR3 protein is CASTISGVSTDTQYF. Here the CDR3 DNA reads TGTGCCAGCACCATAAGCGGGGTTAGCACAGATACGCAGTATTTT.

This CDR3 reads CASSGLGGYNEQFF. CDR3 DNA: TGTGCCAGCAGTGGACTAGGAGGGTACAATGAGCAGTTCTTC. V gene TRBV2 combines with J gene TRBJ2-1, with a weak D call TRBD2 (6 bases). This CDR3 has 14 residues. Germline CDR1 SNHLY, CDR2 FYNNEI. Trimming pared 4 bases from V and 4 bases from J, leaving 11 bases between.

This clone was detected a few times. J is TRBJ2-7 and V is TRBV29-1; D tentatively reads TRBD1 or TRBD2 (5 bases each). V gave up 4 bases and J gave up 5 bases, with 24 bases separating them. The germline gives CDR1 SQVTM, CDR2 ANQGSEA. This CDR3 has 16 amino acids. The CDR3 sequence is CSVGAGTGPHLDEQYF. The DNA of the CDR3 is TGCAGCGTTGGAGCTGGTACGGGGCCCCATCTGGACGAGCAGTACTTC.

This clone was seen more than once but under ten times. This chain links TRBV5-6 with TRBJ2-5, with D perhaps TRBD2 (8 bases). Trimming shortened V by 0 bases and J by 4 bases, and 19 bases separated the two germline ends. CDR1 and CDR2 (germline): SGHDT, YYEEEE. The CDR3 has 17 residues. The CDR3: CASSLVEGAGLAETQYF. The CDR3 coding sequence is TGTGCCAGCAGCTTGGTGGAGGGGGCCGGACTAGCAGAGACCCAGTACTTC.

This clone has more than one count but fewer than ten. The rearrangement joins TRBV5-6 to TRBJ2-5, with 9 nucleotides matching TRBD1. Per the germline V gene, CDR1 is SGHDT and CDR2 is YYEEEE. J lost 2 bases, V lost 1 base, and 9 bases had no gene match. This CDR3 region has 17 residues. This CDR3 is CASSLYWGQGGQETQYF. The DNA of the CDR3 is TGTGCCAGCAGCTTGTACTGGGGACAGGGAGGACAAGAGACCCAGTACTTC. The entire variable domain, with the rest obtained from reference TRBV5-6 and TRBJ2-5, is as follows: DAGVTQSPTHLIKTRGQQVTLRCSPKSGHDTVSWYQQALGQGPQFIFQYYEEEERQRGNFPDRFSGHQFPNYSSELNVNALLLGDSALYLCASSLYWGQGGQETQYFGPGTRLLVL.

The rearrangement joins TRBV28 to TRBJ2-1, with 7 bases aligning to TRBD1. CDR3 length: 15 amino acids. Losses at the gene ends were 6 bases for V and 2 bases for J; bases not matched to a gene: 7. Germline V gives CDR1 MDHEN, CDR2 SYDVKM. CDR3 nucleotide sequence: TGTGCCAGCAGCGAGCCGCAGGGGGCCTACAATGAGCAGTTCTTC. Encoded protein: CASSEPQGAYNEQFF. Full variable domain (missing parts from reference TRBV28 and TRBJ2-1): DVKVTQSSRYLVKRTGEKVFLECVQDMDHENMFWYRQDPGLGLRLIYFSYDVKMKEKGDIPEGYSVSREKKERFSLILESASTNQTSMYLCASSEPQGAYNEQFFGPGTRLTVL.